Below are 23 T cell receptor beta chains sequenced from a single sample in a study of shared clonotypes between healthy human individuals. Measured with immunoSEQ multiplex PCR; TCRdb has only the in-frame clones, and not every one. The top ten hold 0.3% to 0.45% of the sample, which has over 2 million clones, 85% to 95% seen once. Sequenced material: naive CD4+ T cells from PBMCs. The sample's subset: CD45RA+ positively selected. These receptors were obtained from a man aged 18 to 30 in good health. Some clones in this sample may be carry-over from other donors' samples.

The chain is built from TRBV28 and TRBJ2-1, with D hard to call. CDR1 and CDR2 (germline): MDHEN, SYDVKM. The CDR3 consists of 13 residues. V lost 1 base to trimming and J lost 8 bases, with 9 bases between them. The CDR3 is CASSLLSPDEQFF. CDR3 DNA sequence: TGTGCCAGCAGTTTATTATCCCCCGATGAGCAGTTCTTC.

This clone was recorded only once. For the CDR3, the DNA is TGTGCCAGCAGCTTGGTGGAGGACGGAAGTCGAGCAGATACGCAGTATTTT. It specifies CASSLVEDGSRADTQYF. The chain employs TRBV5-8 and TRBJ2-3; D might be TRBD2 (5 bases). Germline CDR1 and CDR2: SGHTS and YDEGEE. Trimming shortened V by 0 bases and J by 4 bases, and 18 bases separated the two germline ends. The CDR3 is 17 residues long.

The V and J genes are TRBV2 and TRBJ2-7; D unresolved. CDR1 is SNHLY, CDR2 FYNNEI, per germline. The CDR3 is 14 amino acids. V was pared by 5 bases and J by 2 bases, with 13 bases between. CDR3 bases: TGTGCCAGCAGTTCCGCGACGTTACCCTACGAGCAGTACTTC. Amino acid sequence: CASSSATLPYEQYF.

CDR3 sequence reads: CASSQRPVATNEKLFF. The CDR3 nucleotides are TGTGCCAGCAGCCAACGTCCGGTTGCAACTAATGAAAAACTGTTTTTT. The genes are TRBV11-2 and TRBJ1-4, with no clear D. The V and J ends lost 5 bases and 0 bases respectively, with 13 bases between them. CDR1 and CDR2 from the germline V gene are SGHAT and FQNNGV. This CDR3 is 16 amino acids long. The full variable domain, rest sourced from reference TRBV11-2 and TRBJ1-4, is EAGVAQSPRYKIIEKRQSVAFWCNPISGHATLYWYQQILGQGPKLLIQFQNNGVVDDSQLPKDRFSAERLKGVDSTLKIQPAKLEDSAVYLCASSQRPVATNEKLFFGSGTQLSVL.

The CDR3 DNA follows: TGTGCCAGCAGCCCCCGACAGGGTACGCAGTATTTT. Translation: CASSPRQGTQYF. V usage is TRBV7-8 and J usage is TRBJ2-3; 7 bases align to TRBD1. The CDR3 is 12 residues long. V lost 5 bases and J lost 8; bases outside the gene matches: 4. CDR1 and CDR2 from the germline V gene are SGHVS and FQNEAQ. Full variable domain (remainder filled in from reference TRBV7-8 and TRBJ2-3): GAGVSQSPRYKVAKRGQDVALRCDPISGHVSLFWYQQALGQGPEFLTYFQNEAQLDKSGLPSDRFFAERPEGSVSTLKIQRTQQEDSAVYLCASSPRQGTQYFGPGTRLTVL.

The chain recombines TRBV6-6 with TRBJ2-3, with D tentatively TRBD1 (6 bases). The V and J ends lost 2 bases and 0 bases respectively, with 9 bases between them. Germline CDR1 is MNHNY and CDR2 is SVGAGI (reference sequence). The CDR3 consists of 15 residues. This chain's CDR3 is CASSYTRGSTDTQYF. The CDR3 bases are TGTGCCAGCAGTTACACCAGGGGTAGCACAGATACGCAGTATTTT.

The chain combines TRBV5-1 with TRBJ2-1; D possibly corresponds to TRBD1 (5 bases). CDR3 size: 15 residues. V was shortened by 1 base and J by 5 bases, with 13 bases between the two germline ends. Germline V gene lookup returns CDR1 SGHRS and CDR2 YFSETQ. In DNA form, the CDR3 reads TGCGCCAGCAGCTTGTCCAGGGATTGGAACAATGAGCAGTTCTTC. Translation: CASSLSRDWNNEQFF.

This chain connects TRBV28 to TRBJ2-1; 7 nucleotides line up with TRBD2. Trimming took 4 bases from V and 8 from J; bases not matched to a gene: 8. Germline V gene sequence: CDR1 MDHEN, CDR2 SYDVKM. The CDR3 loop spans 14 amino acids. The CDR3, as DNA: TGTGCCAGCAGTTCCTGGGAGGGGAGGGATGAGCAGTTCTTC. This gives the protein CASSSWEGRDEQFF.

The V and J genes are TRBV18 and TRBJ2-5; D ambiguous. This CDR3 is 13 amino acids long. Germline CDR1 is KGHSH and CDR2 is LQKENI. With 6 bases removed from V and 3 bases from J, the gap between germline ends came to 11 bases. Here the CDR3 DNA reads TGTGCCAGCTCTACAACAATAAAAGAGACCCAGTACTTC. As protein: CASSTTIKETQYF.

This clone showed up just once. The chain recombines TRBV11-1 with TRBJ1-4; 8 positions match TRBD1. Losses at the gene ends were 5 bases for V and 6 bases for J; bases not matched to a gene: 11. This CDR3 contains 16 residues. Germline CDR1 reads SGHAT; CDR2 reads FQDESV (reference sequence). The CDR3 here is CASSAQGRGRDEKLFF. The CDR3 DNA is TGTGCCAGCAGCGCCCAGGGCAGGGGGCGCGATGAAAAACTGTTTTTT.

This rearrangement joins TRBV9 to TRBJ2-3, with D hard to call. Germline CDR1 is SGDLS and CDR2 is YYNGEE. The CDR3 has 14 residues. Trimming removed 0 bases at V and 3 bases at J, with 8 bases between. The CDR3 loop reads CASSVVDGTDTQYF. CDR3 nucleotides: TGTGCCAGCAGCGTAGTCGACGGGACAGATACGCAGTATTTT. The variable domain in full, completed from reference TRBV9 and TRBJ2-3, reads DSGVTQTPKHLITATGQRVTLRCSPRSGDLSVYWYQQSLDQGLQFLIQYYNGEERAKGNILERFSAQQFPDLHSELNLSSLELGDSALYFCASSVVDGTDTQYFGPGTRLTVL.

In its sample, this clone was seen once. The V call is TRBV4-1, the J call TRBJ2-7; 8 positions agree with TRBD2. The V and J ends lost 0 bases and 6 bases, in that order; junction bases with no gene match: 10. Looked up from germline, CDR1 is MGHRA and CDR2 is YSYEKL. The CDR3 loop spans 16 amino acids. Here the CDR3 DNA reads TGCGCCAGCAGCCAAGATAGGACTAGCCCCCTCCTCGAGCAGTACTTC. It is translated as CASSQDRTSPLLEQYF.

This chain joins TRBV19 and TRBJ1-1; tentatively, D is TRBD1 (6 bases). The CDR3 sequence is 12 residues long. The V and J ends lost 10 bases and 3 bases respectively, with 12 bases between them. Germline V lookup: CDR1 LNHDA, CDR2 SQIVND (reference sequence). CDR3: CATRGADTEAFF. The CDR3 DNA is TGTGCCACCAGGGGTGCGGACACTGAAGCTTTCTTT.

The chain recombines TRBV2 with TRBJ2-1; D unresolved. The CDR3 covers 13 residues. CDR1 is SNHLY and CDR2 is FYNNEI in the germline V gene. The V end lost 4 bases, the J end lost 6 bases, and 10 bases lay between the germline ends. CDR3 region: CASSGTAPNEQFF. CDR3 nucleotides: TGTGCCAGCAGTGGGACCGCCCCCAATGAGCAGTTCTTC.

V is TRBV4-3 and J is TRBJ2-3, with 7 bases matching TRBD2. CDR1 and CDR2 (germline): LGHNA, YSLEER. The CDR3 extends over 18 amino acids. The trim removed 0 bases at V and 4 bases at J, leaving 13 bases unmatched. The chain's CDR3 is CASSQDLVGQGRADTQYF. Written as DNA, the CDR3 is TGCGCCAGCAGCCAAGATTTAGTAGGACAAGGGAGGGCAGATACGCAGTATTTT.

The chain combines TRBV4-2 with TRBJ2-7; 12 bases are shared with TRBD2. V gave up 1 base and J gave up 6 bases; unmatched junction bases: 7. The CDR3 consists of 16 residues. The germline CDR1 and CDR2 sequences are LGHNA and YNFKEQ. CDR3 region: CASSQGLAGGPGEQYF. Written as DNA, the CDR3 is TGTGCCAGCAGCCAAGGCCTAGCGGGAGGGCCTGGCGAGCAGTACTTC.

A word on this clone: The identical CDR3 is also encoded by other nucleotide sequences in the sample. The chain has TRBV7-2 and TRBJ2-1; 8 bases match TRBD2. The ends lost 5 bases at V and 3 bases at J; junction bases unmatched: 6. The V gene's germline CDR1 is SGHTA and CDR2 FQGNSA. The CDR3 runs 15 residues. CDR3 amino acids: CASSLTGTSYNEQFF. Written as DNA, the CDR3 is TGTGCCAGCAGCCTAACCGGGACTAGCTACAATGAGCAGTTCTTC. Based on the CDR3 plus reference TRBV7-2 and TRBJ2-1, the full variable domain is GAGVSQSPSNKVTEKGKDVELRCDPISGHTALYWYRQSLGQGLEFLIYFQGNSAPDKSGLPSDRFSAERTGGSVSTLTIQRTQQEDSAVYLCASSLTGTSYNEQFFGPGTRLTVL.

This clone was seen just once. The chain couples TRBV5-1 to TRBJ2-1; 7 bases are a match to TRBD1. In germline, CDR1 is SGHRS, CDR2 YFSETQ. V lost 1 base and J lost 2; bases outside the gene matches: 6. The CDR3 loop spans 16 amino acids. The CDR3 DNA sequence: TGCGCCAGCAGCTTGTTGGGCAGGGGGACCTACAATGAGCAGTTCTTC. It specifies CASSLLGRGTYNEQFF.

V gene TRBV18 combines with J gene TRBJ2-2; 7 bases align to TRBD1. This CDR3 is 15 amino acids long. J was trimmed by 4 bases and V by 6 bases; bases with no gene match: 8. Germline lookup yields CDR1 KGHSH and CDR2 LQKENI. In DNA form, the CDR3 reads TGTGCCAGCTCTCCTGGACAGGTTACCACCGGGGAGCTGTTTTTT. Protein sequence: CASSPGQVTTGELFF.

V is TRBV2 and J is TRBJ2-7; no reliable D call. V was trimmed by 0 bases and J by 3 bases, leaving 9 bases between them. CDR3 length: 14 amino acids. In germline, CDR1 is SNHLY, CDR2 FYNNEI. The CDR3 loop is CASSEALVGYEQYF. In DNA, the CDR3 is TGTGCCAGCAGTGAAGCGCTTGTCGGCTACGAGCAGTACTTC.

The CDR3 reads CASTSGSGRAHEQYF. The DNA of the CDR3 is TGTGCCAGCACCTCAGGGAGCGGGAGGGCCCACGAGCAGTACTTC. The chain joins TRBV2 to TRBJ2-7; 10 bases line up with TRBD2. CDR1 SNHLY and CDR2 FYNNEI come from the germline V gene. This CDR3 region has 15 residues. Germline trimming cut 7 bases from V and 5 bases from J; bases unmatched to any gene: 11.

This clone was seen once. The chain has TRBV7-6 and TRBJ2-7; TRBD2 matches 8 bases. Germline CDR1 is SGHVS and CDR2 is FNYEAQ. V shed 4 bases and J 1 base; nucleotides not matched to a gene: 15. The CDR3 runs to 18 residues. The CDR3: CASSSVGGLAGRSYEQYF. The CDR3 coding sequence is TGTGCCAGCAGCTCAGTAGGTGGGCTAGCGGGTCGATCCTACGAGCAGTACTTC.

With regard to this clone: This same CDR3 is encoded by further DNA sequences in the sample. This chain connects TRBV5-1 to TRBJ2-7; 9 nucleotides align to TRBD2. Germline V lookup: CDR1 SGHRS, CDR2 YFSETQ. After removal of 0 bases from V and 4 bases from J, the junction contained 2 bases not matched to a gene. The CDR3 has 14 residues. For the CDR3, the DNA is TGCGCCAGCAGCTTGGCAAGCGGGGGGTACGAGCAGTACTTC. It is translated as CASSLASGGYEQYF.